A selection of T cell receptor beta chains follows, all from one sample in a study of T cells in Graves' hyperthyroidism and ophthalmopathy. Via MiXCR, TCRdb re-called the multiplex PCR reads, giving one row per CDR3 protein. The sample holds about 320,000 distinct CDR3 sequences, 15% to 20% seen once. Sequencing was performed on blood. The receptors were sampled from a young man with Graves' hyperthyroidism. The CDR3 runs from the conserved cysteine through the conserved F or W. A D gene is named only where the DNA matches it firmly. Not all rows give a size; the values are once, few, many and, for expanded clones, a class.

v_call: TRBV11-2
j_call: TRBJ2-3
cdr3_length: 15
clone_size: many
d_call: TRBD2
cdr3_nt: TGTGCCAGCAGCTTTTATCGGGGGGGCACAGATACGCAGTATTTT
cdr3_aa: CASSFYRGGTDTQYF

v_call: TRBV5-1
j_call: TRBJ2-2
cdr3_length: 12
clone_size: few
d_call: -
cdr3_nt: TGCGCCAGCAGCTTGGAAAGAGGGGAGCTGTTTTTT
cdr3_aa: CASSLERGELFF

v_call: TRBV5-5
j_call: TRBJ2-2
cdr3_length: 16
clone_size: few
d_call: -
cdr3_nt: TGTGCCAGCAGCGTACCCCAATCGGGAAACACCGGGGAGCTGTTTTTT
cdr3_aa: CASSVPQSGNTGELFF

v_call: TRBV2
j_call: TRBJ1-5
cdr3_length: 13
clone_size: many
d_call: -
cdr3_nt: TGTGCCAGCAGTGGCGGGGCCAATCAGCCCCAGCATTTT
cdr3_aa: CASSGGANQPQHF

v_call: TRBV3-1
j_call: TRBJ2-5
cdr3_length: 15
clone_size: -
d_call: TRBD2
cdr3_nt: TGTGCCAGCAGCCACATAGCGGGAGTTATGGAGACCCAGTACTTC
cdr3_aa: CASSHIAGVMETQYF

v_call: TRBV20-1
j_call: TRBJ2-5
cdr3_length: 12
clone_size: -
d_call: -
cdr3_nt: TGCAGTCCAGAGGGAGGGGGCGAGACCCAGTACTTC
cdr3_aa: CSPEGGGETQYF

v_call: TRBV6-2/TRBV6-3
j_call: TRBJ2-5
cdr3_length: 14
clone_size: -
d_call: -
cdr3_nt: TGTGCCAGCAGATGGAGGGGGCGCCAAGAGACCCAGTACTTC
cdr3_aa: CASRWRGRQETQYF

v_call: TRBV12-3/TRBV12-4
j_call: TRBJ2-2
cdr3_length: 13
clone_size: -
d_call: -
cdr3_nt: TGTGCCAGCAACTTTCTGAGCACCGGGGAGCTGTTTTTT
cdr3_aa: CASNFLSTGELFF

v_call: TRBV7-8
j_call: TRBJ2-5
cdr3_length: 18
clone_size: -
d_call: -
cdr3_nt: TGTGCCAGCAGCCCCGGGGGTAGCGGTTCACGAAACGGAGAGACCCAGTACTTC
cdr3_aa: CASSPGGSGSRNGETQYF

v_call: TRBV12-3/TRBV12-4
j_call: TRBJ2-3
cdr3_length: 15
clone_size: many
d_call: TRBD2
cdr3_nt: TGTGCCAGCAGTTTAACGCGGGAGCTGGCAGATACGCAGTATTTT
cdr3_aa: CASSLTRELADTQYF

v_call: TRBV2
j_call: TRBJ2-1
cdr3_length: 14
clone_size: many
d_call: -
cdr3_nt: TGTGCCAGCAGTGAAGGTGGGACCTTCAATGAGCAGTTCTTC
cdr3_aa: CASSEGGTFNEQFF

v_call: TRBV20-1
j_call: TRBJ2-4
cdr3_length: 14
clone_size: -
d_call: -
cdr3_nt: TGCAGTGCCCCCCCAACTAGCTCTAAAAACATTCAGTACTTC
cdr3_aa: CSAPPTSSKNIQYF

v_call: TRBV6-1
j_call: TRBJ1-2
cdr3_length: 15
clone_size: many
d_call: -
cdr3_nt: TGTGCCAGCAGACGGGCCCCGGAGGGTAACTATGGCTACACCTTC
cdr3_aa: CASRRAPEGNYGYTF

v_call: TRBV5-1
j_call: TRBJ2-3
cdr3_length: 15
clone_size: -
d_call: TRBD1
cdr3_nt: TGCGCCAGCAGCCACAGGGGTGTTTCGGCAGATACGCAGTATTTT
cdr3_aa: CASSHRGVSADTQYF

v_call: TRBV29-1
j_call: TRBJ2-5
cdr3_length: 13
clone_size: few
d_call: -
cdr3_nt: TGCAGCGTTCCTACCCGGGACGTCGAGACCCAGTACTTC
cdr3_aa: CSVPTRDVETQYF

v_call: TRBV20-1
j_call: TRBJ2-6
cdr3_length: 15
clone_size: few
d_call: -
cdr3_nt: TGCAGTGCTAGTGTCACAGGGACTGGGGCCAACGTCCTGACTTTC
cdr3_aa: CSASVTGTGANVLTF

v_call: TRBV20-1
j_call: TRBJ2-5
cdr3_length: 12
clone_size: many
d_call: -
cdr3_nt: TGCAGTGCTAGAGATCGGGGAGAGACCCAGTACTTC
cdr3_aa: CSARDRGETQYF

v_call: TRBV27
j_call: TRBJ2-2
cdr3_length: 16
clone_size: many
d_call: -
cdr3_nt: TGTGCCAGCACCTCCTTGGGTGGGACCAGGGTCGGGGAGCTGTTTTTT
cdr3_aa: CASTSLGGTRVGELFF

v_call: TRBV14
j_call: TRBJ2-1
cdr3_length: 11
clone_size: few
d_call: TRBD1
cdr3_nt: TGTGCCAGCAGCCATAAGACAGGGGGGTTCTTC
cdr3_aa: CASSHKTGGFF

v_call: TRBV5-1
j_call: TRBJ2-7
cdr3_length: 12
clone_size: many
d_call: -
cdr3_nt: TGCGCCAGCAGCTTGAGTAGCAACGAGCAGTACTTC
cdr3_aa: CASSLSSNEQYF

v_call: TRBV29-1
j_call: TRBJ2-1
cdr3_length: 17
clone_size: many
d_call: -
cdr3_nt: TGCAGCGTTGAATCCTGGGAGGCGGAGTGGGTAGACAATGAGCAGTTCTTC
cdr3_aa: CSVESWEAEWVDNEQFF

v_call: TRBV6-5
j_call: TRBJ2-3
cdr3_length: 15
clone_size: many
d_call: TRBD2
cdr3_nt: TGTGCCAGCAGTTACCGTAGCGGGAGCGCAGATACGCAGTATTTT
cdr3_aa: CASSYRSGSADTQYF

v_call: TRBV5-1
j_call: TRBJ2-5
cdr3_length: 13
clone_size: many
d_call: -
cdr3_nt: TGCGCCACCTCGGTAGGGATCCAAGAGACCCAGTACTTC
cdr3_aa: CATSVGIQETQYF